This is a list of T cell receptor beta chains from one sample in a study of T cell changes during pregnancy in multiple sclerosis. TCRdb's table, derived via immunoSEQ multiplex PCR, lists solely in-frame clones and lacks some. The sample records tens of thousands of clones, approximately 95% being singletons. This sample comprised CD8+ T cells from peripheral blood mononuclear cells, obtained in the second trimester of pregnancy. The receptors were gathered from a female donor with multiple sclerosis, enrolled in a pregnancy study. The CDR3 runs from the conserved cysteine through the conserved F or W. A D gene is named only where the DNA matches it firmly. The size entry is marked missing in some rows and otherwise reads once, few, many or a size class.

>-|TRBD1|TRBJ1-1|TRBV2
CASLGQGNTEAFF
TGTGCCAGCCTGGGACAGGGGAACACTGAAGCTTTCTTT
>-|-|TRBJ2-3|TRBV6-1
CASSLEGFPTDTQYF
TGTGCCAGCAGCCTCGAGGGTTTCCCCACAGATACGCAGTATTTT
>-|TRBD2|TRBJ2-1|TRBV10-3
CAISELERGTSPLYEQFF
TGTGCCATCAGTGAGTTAGAGAGAGGGACTAGCCCCCTTTATGAGCAGTTCTTC
>-|-|TRBJ2-1|TRBV29-1
CSVGSSYNEQFF
TGCAGCGTTGGATCTAGCTACAATGAGCAGTTCTTC
>few|TRBD1|TRBJ1-1|TRBV5-4
CASRAAGTGDTEAFF
TGTGCCAGCAGAGCCGCCGGGACAGGGGACACTGAAGCTTTCTTT
>-|-|TRBJ1-1|TRBV6-5
CASRLGGSEAFF
TGTGCCAGCAGGCTGGGGGGGTCTGAAGCTTTCTTT
>-|TRBD2|TRBJ2-3|TRBV5-4
CASSSLVAGGTDTQYF
TGTGCCAGCAGCTCGCTCGTCGCGGGAGGAACAGATACGCAGTATTTT
>few|-|TRBJ1-5|TRBV27
CASSLSGDQPQHF
TGTGCCAGCAGTTTATCAGGGGATCAGCCCCAGCATTTT
>once|-|TRBJ2-1|TRBV6-1
CASSEARGSYNEQFF
TGTGCCAGCAGTGAAGCACGCGGCTCCTACAATGAGCAGTTCTTC
>-|-|TRBJ2-3|TRBV7-9
CASSFGEGGTDTQYF
TGTGCCAGCAGCTTCGGGGAGGGGGGCACAGATACGCAGTATTTT
>once|-|TRBJ2-2|TRBV27
CASSPYTGELFF
TGTGCCAGCAGTCCTTACACCGGGGAGCTGTTTTTT
>-|-|TRBJ1-5|TRBV27
CASSLSAYSNQPQHF
TGTGCCAGCAGTTTATCCGCGTATAGCAATCAGCCCCAGCATTTT
>-|TRBD2|TRBJ2-2|TRBV27
CASTERGTGELFF
TGTGCCAGCACTGAGCGGGGGACCGGGGAGCTGTTTTTT
>once|TRBD2|TRBJ2-1|TRBV4-2
CASSQGREIEQFF
TGTGCCAGCAGCCAAGGGCGGGAGATTGAGCAGTTCTTC
>-|-|TRBJ2-7|TRBV28
CASSSLDARTTYEQYF
TGTGCCAGCAGCTCCCTCGACGCCCGGACTACCTACGAGCAGTACTTC